A selection of T cell receptor beta chains follows, all from one sample in a study of cytomegalovirus exposure and HLA in healthy donors. Libraries were prepared by immunoSEQ multiplex PCR; TCRdb keeps only in-frame clonotypes and omits some of them. This table holds some 170,000 clones, 60% to 80% found once. The sequencing input was PBMCs. The receptors were sampled from a man aged 40-49 years in good health and CMV-seropositive. Each CDR3 is given with its conserved first and last residue. The order of the fields is clone size, J gene, V gene, D gene, CDR3 DNA, CDR3 protein. The D gene is left open where the match is weak. Clone size appears in some rows only: once, few, many, or a class for an expanded clone.

once	TRBJ2-1	TRBV5-1	TRBD1	TGCGCCAGCAGCTCGGGCCCGGGACAGGGGTACAATGAGCAGTTCTTC	CASSSGPGQGYNEQFF
few	TRBJ2-3	TRBV5-1	TRBD2	TGCGCCAGCAGCCCCTCCCGGACTAGCGGGACTGCGGATACGCAGTATTTT	CASSPSRTSGTADTQYF
-	TRBJ1-1	TRBV11-3	TRBD1	TGTGCCAGCAGCTTCTCATTTACAGGGGGCACTGAAGCTTTCTTT	CASSFSFTGGTEAFF
-	TRBJ1-1	TRBV30	-	TGTGCCTGGAGTTTCTGGACTCAGTTTGAAGCTTTCTTT	CAWSFWTQFEAFF
once	TRBJ2-3	TRBV28	TRBD1	TGTGCCAGCAGTTTACGCCGGGACAGGGGGGATACGCAGTATTTT	CASSLRRDRGDTQYF
once	TRBJ2-1	TRBV19	TRBD1	TGTGCCAGTACCATTCGAAAGGGGGCCCTGTACAATGAGCAGTTCTTC	CASTIRKGALYNEQFF
-	TRBJ2-1	TRBV11-3	TRBD2	TGTGCCAGCAGCGCAGGAAGCGGGAATGTCCATGAGCAGTTCTTC	CASSAGSGNVHEQFF
-	TRBJ2-7	TRBV19	TRBD2	TGTGCCAGTACCCCTAGCGGGGCCCCCTACGAGCAGTACTTC	CASTPSGAPYEQYF
-	TRBJ2-7	TRBV18	TRBD2	TGTGCCAGCTCACCGGGACTAGCGACATACGAGCAGTACTTC	CASSPGLATYEQYF
-	TRBJ2-7	TRBV11-2	-	TGTGCCAGCAGCGTAAACAGGTACGAGCAGTACTTC	CASSVNRYEQYF
-	TRBJ2-7	TRBV6-1	TRBD2	TGTGCCAGCAGTGAAATGACTAGCGGGAGGGATAGGATGGGCGAGCAGTACTTC	CASSEMTSGRDRMGEQYF
-	TRBJ2-3	TRBV5-4	TRBD2	TGTGCCAGCAGCCCGGAGCGTAGCGGGAGGGCGGGCACAGATACGCAGTATTTT	CASSPERSGRAGTDTQYF
-	TRBJ2-3	TRBV5-6	TRBD2	TGTGCCAGCAGCTTGGCTAGCGGGACAGATACGCAGTATTTT	CASSLASGTDTQYF
-	TRBJ2-3	TRBV7-3	TRBD2	TGTGCCAGCAGTGCTAGCGGGATCACAGATACGCAGTATTTT	CASSASGITDTQYF
few	TRBJ2-3	TRBV30	TRBD2	TGTGCCTGTCAAGCGGGAGGAGGCACAGATACGCAGTATTTT	CACQAGGGTDTQYF
-	TRBJ1-5	TRBV15	-	TGTGCCACCAGCCCTTTCAGACAGTCCCATAGCAATCAGCCCCAGCATTTT	CATSPFRQSHSNQPQHF
-	TRBJ1-6	TRBV2	TRBD1	TGTGCCAGCAGGGGGTTCGGGACAGCACAGAATTCACCCCTCCACTTT	CASRGFGTAQNSPLHF
-	TRBJ2-5	TRBV5-1	-	TGCGCCAGCAGCTTACTAGCTGCCCAAGAGACCCAGTACTTC	CASSLLAAQETQYF
-	TRBJ1-2	TRBV4-1	TRBD1	TGCGCCAGCAGCCAAGAAGGGACAGGGGCTGGCTACACCTTC	CASSQEGTGAGYTF
-	TRBJ2-7	TRBV18	-	TGTGCCAGCTCACCACGTAGAGCCTCCTACGAGCAGTACTTC	CASSPRRASYEQYF
-	TRBJ2-7	TRBV5-4	-	TGTGCCAGCAGCTTCGGCAGGGGGGTCCTCGAGCAGTACTTC	CASSFGRGVLEQYF
-	TRBJ1-2	TRBV29-1	-	TGCAGCGTTTTCGGGTCGGCTTACACTAACTATGGCTACACCTTC	CSVFGSAYTNYGYTF
once	TRBJ2-1	TRBV7-8	-	TGTGCCAGCGTTAGCGGTTACTCCAATGAGCAGTTCTTC	CASVSGYSNEQFF
-	TRBJ2-1	TRBV5-1	TRBD2	TGCGCCAGCAGCTCCGGACTAGTCGCCGGGGGGAATGAGCAGTTCTTC	CASSSGLVAGGNEQFF
-	TRBJ1-2	TRBV18	TRBD1	TGTGCCAGCTCACCACCGAATTACAGGGGACTGGAAGGCTACACCTTC	CASSPPNYRGLEGYTF
few	TRBJ2-1	TRBV19	-	TGTGCCAGTGGGGGGCTAGCTAGCGGATACAATGAGCAGTTCTTC	CASGGLASGYNEQFF
few	TRBJ2-5	TRBV18	TRBD1	TGTGCCAGCTCACTGTCAGGGGGACAAGAGACCCAGTACTTC	CASSLSGGQETQYF
-	TRBJ1-2	TRBV11-3	TRBD1	TGTGCCAGCAGCTTTAGACAGGGAAACTATGGCTACACCTTC	CASSFRQGNYGYTF
-	TRBJ2-7	TRBV6-1	TRBD1	TGTGCCAGCAGTGAAGGGACAGGGGGCTCCTACGAGCAGTACTTC	CASSEGTGGSYEQYF
-	TRBJ1-2	TRBV30	-	TGTGCCTTCCCGAGGATCGAGACTTTTAACTATGGCTACACCTTC	CAFPRIETFNYGYTF
once	TRBJ2-1	TRBV6-5	TRBD2	TGTGCCAGCAGTCAACCACTAGCGCCTGACAATGAGCAGTTCTTC	CASSQPLAPDNEQFF
-	TRBJ2-1	TRBV2	-	TGTGCCAGCAGTGTGCGTCTCTCACTAGGGGGAAATGAGCAGTTCTTC	CASSVRLSLGGNEQFF
once	TRBJ2-7	TRBV7-9	TRBD1	TGTGCCAGCAGCTTAAACCCAGGGGGCTACGAGCAGTACTTC	CASSLNPGGYEQYF
-	TRBJ2-7	TRBV18	-	TGTGCCAGCTCAGGATCACAGGGATACGAGCAGTACTTC	CASSGSQGYEQYF
-	TRBJ2-1	TRBV28	TRBD1	TGTGCCAGCAGTCCGGGACAGGGGGCAGGCAATGAGCAGTTCTTC	CASSPGQGAGNEQFF
-	TRBJ2-3	TRBV5-1	-	TGCGCCAGCAGCCTGGGTGGTGGTTCAGGACCGGAGGGTTCAGATACGCAGTATTTT	CASSLGGGSGPEGSDTQYF
once	TRBJ2-7	TRBV11-3	-	TGTGCCAGCAGCCTGAGGTACGAGCAGTACTTC	CASSLRYEQYF
-	TRBJ2-7	TRBV4-1	TRBD2	TGCGCCGGCAGCCAACTAGCGGGAGGGTACGAGCAGTACTTC	CAGSQLAGGYEQYF
-	TRBJ2-2	TRBV12-2	-	TGTGCAAGTCGCGAACTAGCGGGAAAGGTCGGGGAGCTGTTTTTT	CASRELAGKVGELFF
-	TRBJ2-7	TRBV5-1	-	TGCGCCAGCAGGGCGGAGGGGTACGAGCAGTACTTC	CASRAEGYEQYF
-	TRBJ1-1	TRBV11-3	-	TGTGCCAGCAGCTTATTTGAACGAGATGAAGCTTTCTTT	CASSLFERDEAFF